Shown below are 18 T cell receptor beta chains from a single sample sequenced in a study of T cell responses to AZD1222 COVID-19 vaccine. Some clones are missing from TCRdb's copy, which holds only in-frame ones; the method was immunoSEQ multiplex PCR. The sample includes roughly 80,000 clones, 85% to 90% of them seen just once. The source was peripheral blood, collected on day 0 of MenACWY control vaccination. The receptors were gathered from an adult in good health.

The chain couples TRBV4-3 to TRBJ1-1; D gene uncertain. Germline CDR1 LGHNA, CDR2 YSLEER. The CDR3 is made up of 14 amino acids. V gave up 0 bases and J gave up 8 bases, with 13 bases separating them. Here the CDR3 reads CASSQDLRQFEAFF. The CDR3 DNA reads TGCGCCAGCAGCCAAGATTTACGGCAGTTCGAAGCTTTCTTT.

The V gene is TRBV28, the J gene TRBJ2-2; D is unresolved. The CDR3 runs to 11 residues. CDR1 and CDR2 (germline): MDHEN, SYDVKM. V lost 6 bases and J 7 bases, leaving 6 bases between the germline ends. The CDR3 DNA sequence: TGTGCCAGCAGATGGAGCGGGGAGCTGTTTTTT. It encodes CASRWSGELFF. The variable domain in full, completed from reference TRBV28 and TRBJ2-2, reads DVKVTQSSRYLVKRTGEKVFLECVQDMDHENMFWYRQDPGLGLRLIYFSYDVKMKEKGDIPEGYSVSREKKERFSLILESASTNQTSMYLCASRWSGELFFGEGSRLTVL.

This sequence joins TRBV11-3 and TRBJ2-2; D might be TRBD2 (5 bases). CDR3 length: 16 amino acids. From germline, CDR1 is SGHNT and CDR2 YENEEA. Trimming removed 0 bases from V and 10 bases from J, with 18 bases in between. The CDR3 protein is CASSLEGISVVKELFF. The CDR3, as DNA: TGTGCCAGCAGCTTAGAAGGGATTAGCGTAGTGAAGGAGCTGTTTTTT. Together with reference TRBV11-3 and TRBJ2-2, the CDR3 gives the full variable domain: EAGVVQSPRYKIIEKKQPVAFWCNPISGHNTLYWYLQNLGQGPELLIRYENEEAVDDSQLPKDRFSAERLKGVDSTLKIQPAELGDSAVYLCASSLEGISVVKELFFGEGSRLTVL.

This chain uses TRBV6-1 with TRBJ1-2; unclear D gene. From germline, CDR1 is MNHNS and CDR2 SASEGT. V dropped 2 bases and J dropped 4 bases, with 8 bases sitting between them. The CDR3 extends over 13 amino acids. CDR3 region: CASSETNGYGYTF. The CDR3 coding sequence is TGTGCCAGCAGTGAAACTAACGGCTATGGCTACACCTTC.

The genes are TRBV27 and TRBJ1-5; D possibly corresponds to TRBD1 (5 bases). Germline lookup yields CDR1 MNHEY and CDR2 SMNVEV (reference sequence). Trimming stripped 7 bases from V and 3 bases from J, with 16 bases between. This CDR3 comprises 15 residues. The CDR3 DNA reads as TGTGCCAGCATGGGGGTACTCGGAAACAATCAGCCCCAGCATTTT. Its translation: CASMGVLGNNQPQHF.

The chain joins TRBV7-8 to TRBJ2-3; TRBD1 aligns across 10 bases. Germline loops: CDR1 SGHVS, CDR2 FQNEAQ. The CDR3 length is 16 residues. V dropped 5 bases and J dropped 4; count of bases not matched to a gene: 9. CDR3 in amino acids: CASSDRDRGKSDTQYF. CDR3 DNA: TGTGCCAGCAGCGACCGGGACAGGGGAAAGTCAGATACGCAGTATTTT. The variable domain in full, with the rest retrieved from reference TRBV7-8 and TRBJ2-3, is GAGVSQSPRYKVAKRGQDVALRCDPISGHVSLFWYQQALGQGPEFLTYFQNEAQLDKSGLPSDRFFAERPEGSVSTLKIQRTQQEDSAVYLCASSDRDRGKSDTQYFGPGTRLTVL.

V is TRBV7-9 and J is TRBJ2-3; maybe TRBD2 (5 bases). This CDR3 has 15 residues. The V gene's germline CDR1 is SEHNR and CDR2 FQNEAQ (reference sequence). Trimming took 4 bases from V and 3 from J, leaving 14 bases between them. The CDR3 loop reads CASSWGVGDTDTQYF. The CDR3 coding sequence is TGTGCCAGCAGCTGGGGAGTTGGGGATACAGATACGCAGTATTTT.

DNA for the CDR3: TGTGCCTGCCCCCCGGGGGGGAAGAACACCGGGGAGCTGTTTTTT. Protein sequence: CACPPGGKNTGELFF. This chain joins TRBV30 and TRBJ2-2, with 8 bases matching TRBD2. V shed 6 bases and J 1 base; nucleotides not matched to a gene: 7. Germline lookup yields CDR1 GTSNPN and CDR2 SVGIG (reference sequence). The CDR3 runs to 15 residues.

In DNA, the CDR3 is TGTGCCAGCAGTGTGCCAACTATGAACACTGAAGCTTTCTTT. Amino acids: CASSVPTMNTEAFF. The rearrangement uses TRBV28 and TRBJ1-1, with D unclear. Germline V lookup: CDR1 MDHEN, CDR2 SYDVKM. This CDR3 has 14 residues. V shed 5 bases and J shed 0 bases, with 10 bases lying between them. Full variable domain (outside the CDR3, taken from reference TRBV28 and TRBJ1-1): DVKVTQSSRYLVKRTGEKVFLECVQDMDHENMFWYRQDPGLGLRLIYFSYDVKMKEKGDIPEGYSVSREKKERFSLILESASTNQTSMYLCASSVPTMNTEAFFGQGTRLTVV.

The chain couples TRBV4-3 to TRBJ1-1; 7 bases are shared with TRBD1. This CDR3 region has 17 residues. Germline V CDR1 and CDR2: LGHNA, YSLEER. The V segment lost 0 bases and the J segment 1 base; nucleotides outside the gene matches: 8. The CDR3 DNA reads as TGCGCCAGCAGCCAAGAAAGGGCCGGGACAGCGAACACTGAAGCTTTCTTT. The encoded protein is CASSQERAGTANTEAFF.

This chain joins TRBV28 and TRBJ1-2, with 7 bases identical to TRBD1. Germline V gene lookup returns CDR1 MDHEN and CDR2 SYDVKM. V shed 3 bases and J 7 bases; nucleotides not matched to a gene: 8. The CDR3 spans 14 residues. This CDR3 is CASSFIGGVGGYTF. For the CDR3, the DNA is TGTGCCAGCAGTTTTATAGGGGGCGTCGGTGGCTACACCTTC.

This sequence joins TRBV25-1 and TRBJ2-1; 9 nucleotides line up with TRBD2. V dropped 2 bases and J dropped 5; count of bases not matched to a gene: 4. Looked up from germline, CDR1 is MGHDK and CDR2 is SYGVNS. The CDR3 totals 15 residues. In nucleotides, the CDR3 is TGTGCCAGCAGTGAAGGGCTAGCGGGGAACAATGAGCAGTTCTTC. This codes for CASSEGLAGNNEQFF.

CDR3 region: CASSYGGVGETQYF. CDR3 nucleotide sequence: TGTGCCAGCAGTTACGGGGGCGTAGGAGAGACCCAGTACTTC. J is TRBJ2-5 and V is TRBV6-5, with TRBD1 as a possible D gene (6 bases). V shed 2 bases and J shed 4 bases, with 11 bases lying between them. Germline CDR1 is MNHEY and CDR2 is SVGAGI. The CDR3 has 14 amino acids.

The CDR3 loop is CASSQVRRPQHF. CDR3 coding DNA: TGCGCCAGCAGCCAAGTCCGTAGGCCCCAGCATTTT. The chain uses TRBV4-3 and TRBJ1-5; D is undetermined. Germline V gene lookup returns CDR1 LGHNA and CDR2 YSLEER. Trimming shortened V by 1 base and J by 9 bases, and 7 bases separated the two germline ends. The CDR3 spans 12 residues.

The chain recombines TRBV19 with TRBJ1-2; 10 bases line up with TRBD1. Germline values: CDR1 LNHDA, CDR2 SQIVND (reference sequence). The V segment lost 5 bases and the J segment 5 bases; nucleotides outside the gene matches: 8. The CDR3 spans 15 residues. CDR3 in DNA: TGTGCCAGTAGTGGACCGGGACAGGGGATTTATGGCTACACCTTC. Its translation: CASSGPGQGIYGYTF. Full variable domain (outside the CDR3, taken from reference TRBV19 and TRBJ1-2): DGGITQSPKYLFRKEGQNVTLSCEQNLNHDAMYWYRQDPGQGLRLIYYSQIVNDFQKGDIAEGYSVSREKKESFPLTVTSAQKNPTAFYLCASSGPGQGIYGYTFGSGTRLTVV.

This chain connects TRBV25-1 to TRBJ1-1; D ambiguous. This CDR3 comprises 11 residues. Trimming left V 3 bases short and J 11 bases short, with 10 bases between. Germline loops: CDR1 MGHDK, CDR2 SYGVNS. CDR3 in amino acids: CASSDYYVAFF. The CDR3 coding sequence is TGTGCCAGCAGTGATTATTATGTGGCTTTCTTT.

The V and J genes are TRBV7-2 and TRBJ2-1, with D tentatively TRBD2 (6 bases). The germline V gene has CDR1 SGHTA and CDR2 FQGNSA. The CDR3 consists of 17 residues. Trimming took 2 bases from V and 5 from J, leaving 19 bases between them. The CDR3 spells CASSLPQGAGTNNEQFF. As DNA, the CDR3 is TGTGCCAGCAGCTTACCACAAGGAGCGGGTACGAACAATGAGCAGTTCTTC.

This clone appeared a single time. The V and J genes are TRBV28 and TRBJ2-4; unclear D gene. Germline CDR1 is MDHEN and CDR2 is SYDVKM. This CDR3 comprises 16 residues. Trimming left V 2 bases short and J 0 bases short, with 11 bases between. In DNA form, the CDR3 reads TGTGCCAGCAGTTTAGGACCAATATTAGCCAAAAACATTCAGTACTTC. Its translation: CASSLGPILAKNIQYF.